Listed below are T cell receptor beta chains from one sample, sequenced in a study of T-cell reconstitution after alpha-beta-depleted transplantation in children. TCRdb analysed the PCR reads with MiXCR anew, one entry per CDR3 protein. The sample gives 400,000 to 450,000 distinct CDR3 sequences, 43% of which show up once; around a quarter is in the top ten. The sample was PBMCs, taken before TCRalphabeta/CD19-depleted stem cell transplant. Receptors were obtained from a girl aged 2 to 9 with aplastic anemia, due to receive a stem cell transplant. Each CDR3 is given with its conserved first and last residue. D genes are given only for firm matches. Size is omitted from some rows. Given values are once, few, many or a class for expanded clones.

clone_size	v_call	j_call	cdr3_length	d_call	cdr3_aa	cdr3_nt
many	TRBV3-1	TRBJ1-1	13	.	CASSPIKNTEAFF	TGTGCCAGCAGCCCTATCAAGAACACTGAAGCTTTCTTT
.	TRBV5-1	TRBJ1-1	13	.	CASRDLWGTEAFF	TGCGCCAGCAGGGACCTATGGGGCACTGAAGCTTTCTTT
.	TRBV7-2	TRBJ2-1	15	TRBD2	CASSLGTSGGDEQFF	TGTGCCAGCAGCTTAGGGACTAGCGGGGGGGATGAGCAGTTCTTC
many	TRBV9	TRBJ1-1	15	TRBD1	CASSARTGLGTEAFF	TGTGCCAGCAGCGCCCGGACAGGGCTGGGCACTGAAGCTTTCTTT
.	TRBV5-1	TRBJ2-7	14	TRBD1	CASSWTGVLAEQYF	TGCGCCAGCAGCTGGACAGGGGTTTTAGCCGAGCAGTACTTC
.	TRBV7-2	TRBJ2-7	14	.	CASSSERQSYEQYF	TGTGCCAGCAGCTCGGAACGACAGAGCTACGAGCAGTACTTC
few	TRBV27	TRBJ1-2	14	.	CASSFKSGGNGYTF	TGTGCCAGCAGTTTTAAGTCGGGGGGAAATGGCTACACCTTC
.	TRBV10-3	TRBJ2-7	12	.	CAISEAYYEQYF	TGTGCCATCAGCGAGGCGTACTACGAGCAGTACTTC
.	TRBV24-1	TRBJ2-2	15	.	CATSVGGTAAGELFF	TGTGCCACCAGTGTGGGGGGGACAGCAGCCGGGGAGCTGTTTTTT
many	TRBV12-3/TRBV12-4	TRBJ1-4	14	.	CASAGGRGTEKLFF	TGTGCCAGCGCTGGGGGCAGGGGAACTGAAAAACTGTTTTTT
.	TRBV27	TRBJ2-1	13	TRBD1	CASLGQGSNEQFF	TGTGCCAGCCTCGGACAGGGGAGCAATGAGCAGTTCTTC
.	TRBV5-6	TRBJ2-7	14	.	CASSLGGDFYEQYF	TGTGCCAGCAGCTTGGGGGGGGACTTCTACGAGCAGTACTTC
.	TRBV12-3/TRBV12-4	TRBJ2-4	13	.	CASSFEVGGAKDF	TGTGCCAGCAGTTTTGAAGTAGGGGGGGCCAAGGACTTC
.	TRBV6-6	TRBJ2-7	13	.	CASRRGTFYEQYF	TGTGCTAGCAGGCGAGGGACATTCTACGAGCAGTACTTC
.	TRBV7-3	TRBJ2-3	16	TRBD2	CASSLSTSGTADTQYF	TGTGCCAGCAGCTTATCGACTAGCGGGACTGCAGATACGCAGTATTTT
many	TRBV7-2	TRBJ1-2	13	TRBD1	CASSPDRGRGYTF	TGTGCCAGCAGCCCCGACAGGGGGCGAGGCTACACCTTC
.	TRBV12-5	TRBJ1-5	14	.	CASGPSRGNQPQHF	TGTGCTAGTGGTCCCTCGCGGGGCAATCAGCCCCAGCATTTT
many	TRBV9	TRBJ2-5	14	TRBD1	CASSVGQGLETQYF	TGTGCCAGCAGCGTAGGACAGGGGTTGGAGACCCAGTACTTC
.	TRBV10-3	TRBJ2-1	12	TRBD2	CATGRAYNEQFF	TGTGCCACGGGGAGGGCCTACAATGAGCAGTTCTTC
many	TRBV9	TRBJ2-3	20	TRBD1	CASSVGWGQGTSVSTDTQYF	TGTGCCAGCAGCGTCGGATGGGGACAGGGAACGAGCGTTAGCACAGATACGCAGTATTTT
.	TRBV7-8	TRBJ2-7	15	TRBD2	CASSLAGTSGDEQYF	TGTGCCAGCAGCTTAGCCGGGACTAGTGGAGACGAGCAGTACTTC
.	TRBV7-2	TRBJ2-3	13	.	CASSFKGRDTQYF	TGTGCCAGCAGCTTTAAGGGGAGGGATACGCAGTATTTT
.	TRBV25-1	TRBJ2-3	18	.	CASSSPPGDGWGIDTQYF	TGTGCCAGCAGTTCACCGCCCGGGGACGGGTGGGGTATCGATACGCAGTATTTT
many	TRBV5-6	TRBJ2-1	15	TRBD2	CASLPIGGRLREQFF	TGTGCCAGCCTCCCGATTGGCGGGAGACTACGTGAGCAGTTCTTC
few	TRBV28	TRBJ2-1	16	TRBD2	CASRPGLAGSYNEQFF	TGTGCCAGCAGGCCGGGACTAGCGGGGTCCTACAATGAGCAGTTCTTC
.	TRBV11-2	TRBJ2-2	15	.	CASSATERNTGELFF	TGTGCCAGCAGCGCGACTGAAAGAAACACCGGGGAGCTGTTTTTT
many	TRBV12-3/TRBV12-4	TRBJ1-2	12	.	CASSFVQYGYTF	TGTGCCAGCAGTTTCGTACAGTATGGCTACACCTTC
.	TRBV20-1	TRBJ2-1	14	.	CSARAGPHYNEQIF	TGCAGTGCTAGGGCGGGGCCCCATTACAATGAGCAGATCTTC
many	TRBV24-1	TRBJ2-3	15	.	CATSDPGLRRDTQYF	TGTGCCACCAGTGATCCTGGACTGAGAAGAGATACGCAGTATTTT
.	TRBV27	TRBJ2-2	14	.	CASASLGATGELFF	TGTGCCAGCGCTTCCCTGGGGGCCACCGGGGAGCTGTTTTTT
.	TRBV3-1	TRBJ2-1	17	.	CASSQYKGTPSYNEQFF	TGTGCCAGCAGCCAATATAAAGGGACCCCCTCCTACAATGAGCAGTTCTTC
few	TRBV4-1	TRBJ2-7	15	.	CASSQDQTGRPEQYF	TGCGCCAGCAGCCAAGATCAAACAGGGCGTCCCGAGCAGTACTTC
.	TRBV12-3/TRBV12-4	TRBJ2-7	14	TRBD2	CASSQSGRAYEQYF	TGTGCCAGCAGCCAGAGCGGGAGGGCCTACGAGCAGTACTTC
once	TRBV7-6	TRBJ2-7	16	.	CASSLESGLVSYEQYF	TGTGCCAGCAGCTTAGAGAGCGGTTTAGTCTCCTACGAGCAGTACTTC
.	TRBV27	TRBJ2-7	14	.	CASSFGRALREQYF	TGTGCCAGCAGTTTTGGACGAGCACTACGCGAGCAGTACTTC
.	TRBV3-1	TRBJ1-2	14	.	CASSQTRGAYGYTF	TGTGCCAGCAGCCAGACCCGAGGGGCCTATGGCTACACCTTC
.	TRBV12-3/TRBV12-4	TRBJ2-1	16	TRBD2	CASSSTSGRAFSEQFF	TGTGCCAGCAGTTCGACTAGCGGGAGGGCCTTTAGTGAGCAGTTCTTC
.	TRBV19	TRBJ2-4	14	.	CASSIGGAKNIQYF	TGTGCCAGTAGTATAGGGGGGGCCAAAAACATTCAGTACTTC
.	TRBV4-1	TRBJ2-6	19	.	CASSPIGLADPSGANVLTF	TGCGCCAGCAGCCCCATCGGGCTAGCCGACCCGTCTGGGGCCAACGTCCTGACTTTC
.	TRBV20-1	TRBJ2-1	15	.	CSAHGVGSTYNEQFF	TGCAGTGCCCACGGGGTAGGATCGACCTACAATGAGCAGTTCTTC
many	TRBV5-1	TRBJ1-4	18	TRBD1	CASSLVVVTGVTNEKLFF	TGCGCCAGCAGCTTGGTGGTGGTGACAGGGGTGACTAATGAAAAACTGTTTTTT
few	TRBV5-6	TRBJ1-1	13	TRBD1	CASLDRAVAEAFF	TGTGCCAGCCTCGACAGGGCGGTCGCTGAAGCTTTCTTT
.	TRBV29-1	TRBJ2-3	12	.	CSVDYSTDTQYF	TGCAGCGTTGACTACAGCACAGATACGCAGTATTTT
.	TRBV6-5	TRBJ2-7	15	TRBD2	CASRYGTSRSYEQYF	TGTGCCAGCAGGTACGGGACTAGCCGTTCCTACGAGCAGTACTTC
.	TRBV10-3	TRBJ2-1	15	TRBD2	CAISELAGVVNEQFF	TGTGCCATCAGTGAACTAGCGGGAGTGGTCAATGAGCAGTTCTTC
once	TRBV11-1	TRBJ2-3	13	.	CASSEDPADTQYF	TGTGCCAGCAGCGAGGACCCGGCAGATACGCAGTATTTT
.	TRBV12-3/TRBV12-4	TRBJ2-2	14	.	CASSLVHSTGELFF	TGTGCCAGCAGTTTAGTCCACTCCACCGGGGAGCTGTTTTTT
.	TRBV29-1	TRBJ2-1	11	TRBD1	CSVDRGSEQFF	TGCAGCGTAGACAGGGGAAGCGAGCAGTTCTTC
.	TRBV7-2	TRBJ2-1	15	.	CASSLLPGPGDEQFF	TGTGCCAGCAGCCTATTACCGGGACCCGGGGATGAGCAGTTCTTC
.	TRBV29-1	TRBJ2-7	13	.	CSVEGTKPYEQYF	TGCAGCGTCGAGGGGACAAAACCCTACGAGCAGTACTTC
many	TRBV4-1	TRBJ2-4	15	TRBD1	CASSQPGQGKNIQYF	TGCGCCAGCAGCCAACCGGGACAGGGAAAAAACATTCAGTACTTC
many	TRBV10-2	TRBJ1-5	16	.	CASSPTGGGTTKPQHF	TGCGCCAGCTCCCCGACCGGAGGAGGGACGACGAAGCCCCAGCATTTT
many	TRBV5-1	TRBJ2-7	15	TRBD1	CASSPRDRGSYEQYF	TGCGCCAGCAGCCCCCGGGACAGGGGATCCTACGAGCAGTACTTC
many	TRBV4-1	TRBJ2-7	15	TRBD2	CASSHPGLDSYEQYF	TGCGCCAGCAGCCACCCGGGACTAGACTCTTACGAGCAGTACTTC
.	TRBV7-3	TRBJ2-3	15	TRBD1	CASSSGQGATDTQYF	TGTGCCAGCAGCTCCGGACAGGGGGCAACAGATACGCAGTATTTT
.	TRBV6-1	TRBJ2-1	14	.	CASSGTDAYNEQFF	TGTGCCAGCAGTGGGACAGATGCCTACAATGAGCAGTTCTTC
many	TRBV3-1	TRBJ2-5	16	TRBD2	CASSQGLAGGRETQYF	TGTGCCAGCAGCCAAGGGCTAGCGGGAGGAAGGGAGACCCAGTACTTC
.	TRBV30	TRBJ2-3	15	.	CAWSTLSGWVDTQYF	TGTGCCTGGAGTACGCTGTCCGGATGGGTAGATACGCAGTATTTT
.	TRBV6-1	TRBJ1-5	14	.	CASSDSGDTDTQHF	TGTGCCAGCAGTGATAGCGGGGACACAGATACGCAGCATTTT